This T cell receptor beta chain was sequenced during a study of beta chain features in type 1 diabetes. Study conclusions and caveats: Whether HLA type influences TCRB rearrangement remained unresolved here. Since sequencing was performed on cDNA, cells with high TCR expression could be over-represented. Naive, central memory and regulatory TCRB repertoires appeared more similar among patients than healthy donors. For Type 1 diabetes patients, all four CD4+ subsets carried TCRB CDR3s that were moderately but significantly shorter.

Expressed TCRB transcripts got sequenced, as all isolated RNA was reverse transcribed. The assay was immunoSEQ multiplex PCR, and TCRdb's table has in-frame clones only and misses some. This sample has approximately 730,000 clones, with 13% found just once. A remark on this clone: Its target is unknown.

Germline V lookup: CDR1 DFQATT, CDR2 SNEGSKA (reference sequence). J gave up 7 bases and V 6 bases, and 3 bases lay outside the gene matches. This CDR3 contains 10 residues. The source material was naive CD4+ T cells from blood. V usage is TRBV20-1 and J usage is TRBJ2-7, with 7 bases fitting TRBD2. This sequence originates from a man in his late teens or twenties with type 1 diabetes. The CDR3 DNA sequence: TGCAGTGCGGGAGGGTGGGAGCAGTACTTC. Protein product: CSAGGWEQYF.